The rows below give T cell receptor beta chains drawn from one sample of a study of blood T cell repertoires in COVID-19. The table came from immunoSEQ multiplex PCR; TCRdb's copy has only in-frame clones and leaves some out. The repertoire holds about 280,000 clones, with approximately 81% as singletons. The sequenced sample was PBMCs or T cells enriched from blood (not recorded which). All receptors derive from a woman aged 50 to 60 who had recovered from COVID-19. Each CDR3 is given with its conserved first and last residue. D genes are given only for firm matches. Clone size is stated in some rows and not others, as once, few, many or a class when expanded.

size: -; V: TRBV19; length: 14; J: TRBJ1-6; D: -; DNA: TGTGCCAGTAGTATAACGCAGTATAATTCACCCCTCCACTTT; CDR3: CASSITQYNSPLHF
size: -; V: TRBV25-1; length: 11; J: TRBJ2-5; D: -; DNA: TGTGCCAGCAGTCTTCAAGAGACCCAGTACTTC; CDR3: CASSLQETQYF
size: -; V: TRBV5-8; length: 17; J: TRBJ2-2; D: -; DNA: TGTGCCAGCAGCGAGATCTTTGGGACACCGAACACCGGGGAGCTGTTTTTT; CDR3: CASSEIFGTPNTGELFF
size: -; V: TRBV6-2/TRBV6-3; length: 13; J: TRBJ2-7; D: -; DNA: TGTGCCAGCAGTTACGTCAGAAACTACGAGCAGTACTTC; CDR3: CASSYVRNYEQYF
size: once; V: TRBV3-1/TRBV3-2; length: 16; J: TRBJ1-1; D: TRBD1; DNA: TGTGCCAGCAGCCAAGAGGGCAGGGGGTTTTACACTGAAGCTTTCTTT; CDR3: CASSQEGRGFYTEAFF
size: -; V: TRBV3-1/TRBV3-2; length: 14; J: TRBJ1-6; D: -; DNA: TGTGCCAGCAGCCAAGAAAGCGTGGGTTCACCCCTCCACTTT; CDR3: CASSQESVGSPLHF
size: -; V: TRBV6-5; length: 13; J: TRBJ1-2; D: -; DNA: TGTGCCAGCACCGCGGGAGCGAACTATGGCTACACCTTC; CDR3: CASTAGANYGYTF
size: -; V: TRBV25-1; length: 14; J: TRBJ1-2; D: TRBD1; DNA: TGTGCCAGCAGAAAAACAGGGGGTGAGCAGGGCTACACCTTC; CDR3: CASRKTGGEQGYTF
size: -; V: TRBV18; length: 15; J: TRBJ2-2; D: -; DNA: TGTGCCAGCTCACCCAGGAGGATCGACACCGGGGAGCTGTTTTTT; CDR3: CASSPRRIDTGELFF
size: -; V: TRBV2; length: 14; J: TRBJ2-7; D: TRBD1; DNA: TGTGCCAGCAGTAAGGACAGGGATTACTACGAGCAGTACTTC; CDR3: CASSKDRDYYEQYF
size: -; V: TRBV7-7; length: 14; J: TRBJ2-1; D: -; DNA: TGTGCCAGCAGCGCAACGACCGCTAGTGATGAGCAGTTCTTC; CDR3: CASSATTASDEQFF
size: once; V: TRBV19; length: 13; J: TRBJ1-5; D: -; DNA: TGTGCCAGTAGTACAGGGGTAATTCAGCCCCAGCATTTT; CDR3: CASSTGVIQPQHF
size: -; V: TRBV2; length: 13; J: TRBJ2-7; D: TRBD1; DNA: TGTGCCAGCAGAGAGGGACAGTTCTACGAGCAGTACTTC; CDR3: CASREGQFYEQYF
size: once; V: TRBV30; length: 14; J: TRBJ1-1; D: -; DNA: TGTGCCTGGAGTGTAAGGGGTATGAACACTGAAGCTTTCTTT; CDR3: CAWSVRGMNTEAFF
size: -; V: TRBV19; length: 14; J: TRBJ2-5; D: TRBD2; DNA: TGTGCCAGTAGCCCGGGGGGGCTTGGGGAGACCCAGTACTTC; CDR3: CASSPGGLGETQYF
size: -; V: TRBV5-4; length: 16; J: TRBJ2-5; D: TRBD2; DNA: TGTGCCAGCAGCCCCCGGAGGGGCGGGAGTCAAGAGACCCAGTACTTC; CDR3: CASSPRRGGSQETQYF
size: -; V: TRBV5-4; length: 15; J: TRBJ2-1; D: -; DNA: TGTGCCAGCAGCTTGGAAGGTACTAGAAGAAATGAGCAGTTCTTC; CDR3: CASSLEGTRRNEQFF
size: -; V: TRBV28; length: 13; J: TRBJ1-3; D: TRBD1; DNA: TGTGCCAGCAGTGGACAGGGGAAAAACACCATATATTTT; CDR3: CASSGQGKNTIYF
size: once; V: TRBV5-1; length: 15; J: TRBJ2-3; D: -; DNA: TGCGCCAGCAGCTTGGGGCAGGGAAGCCCAGATACGCAGTATTTT; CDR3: CASSLGQGSPDTQYF
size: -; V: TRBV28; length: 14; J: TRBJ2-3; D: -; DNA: TGTGCCAGCAGTTCGAACAGGATCACAGATACGCAGTATTTT; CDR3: CASSSNRITDTQYF
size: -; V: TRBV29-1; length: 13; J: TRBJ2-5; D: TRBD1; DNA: TGCAGCGTGGACACAGGGGGCGCAAAGACCCAGTACTTC; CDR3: CSVDTGGAKTQYF
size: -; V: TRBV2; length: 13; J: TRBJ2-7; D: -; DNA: TGTGCCAGCAGTGAAATGCGGTTTGACGAGCAGTACTTC; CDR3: CASSEMRFDEQYF
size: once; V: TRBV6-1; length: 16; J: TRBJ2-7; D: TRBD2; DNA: TGTGCCAGCAGTGAAGTAGGGCTAGCGGGGATCTACGAGCAGTACTTC; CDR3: CASSEVGLAGIYEQYF
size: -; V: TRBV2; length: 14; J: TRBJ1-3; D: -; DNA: TGTGCCAGCAGTGTTAAACACTCTGGAAACACCATATATTTT; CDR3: CASSVKHSGNTIYF
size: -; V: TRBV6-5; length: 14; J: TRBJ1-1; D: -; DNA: TGTGCCAGCAGTTACACGGGGAGTGCGGCTGAAGCTTTCTTT; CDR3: CASSYTGSAAEAFF
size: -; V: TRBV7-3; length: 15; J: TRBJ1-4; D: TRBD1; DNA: TGTGCCAGCAGCCCCGGACAGGGGAGGGAGGAAAAACTGTTTTTT; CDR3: CASSPGQGREEKLFF
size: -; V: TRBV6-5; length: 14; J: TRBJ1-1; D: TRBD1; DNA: TGTGCCAGCAACATGGGGGACAGTAACACTGAAGCTTTCTTT; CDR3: CASNMGDSNTEAFF
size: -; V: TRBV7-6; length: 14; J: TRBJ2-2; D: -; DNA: TGTGCCAGCAGCTTAGAGGGAGGTACCGGGGAGCTGTTTTTT; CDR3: CASSLEGGTGELFF
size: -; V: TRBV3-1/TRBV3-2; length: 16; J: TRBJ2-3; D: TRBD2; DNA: TGTGCCAGCAGCCATCTAGCGGGGGGGCGCGCAGATACGCAGTATTTT; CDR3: CASSHLAGGRADTQYF
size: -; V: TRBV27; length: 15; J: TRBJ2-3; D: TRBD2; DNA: TGTGCCAGCAGTTTAATAAGTGGGAGGGCAGATACGCAGTATTTT; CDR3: CASSLISGRADTQYF
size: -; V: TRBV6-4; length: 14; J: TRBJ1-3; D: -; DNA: TGTGCCAGCAGTGAGCGGGGGGCTGGAAACACCATATATTTT; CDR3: CASSERGAGNTIYF
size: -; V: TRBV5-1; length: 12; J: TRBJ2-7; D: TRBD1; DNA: TGCGCCAGCAGCAGGACAGGGAGCGAGCAGTACTTC; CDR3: CASSRTGSEQYF
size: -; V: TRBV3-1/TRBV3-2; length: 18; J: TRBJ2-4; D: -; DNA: TGTGCCAGCAGCCCGCAAAGGGGTTATACAGGCCGCAAAAACATTCAGTACTTC; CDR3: CASSPQRGYTGRKNIQYF
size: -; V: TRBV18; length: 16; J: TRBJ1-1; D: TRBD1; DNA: TGTGCCAGCTCACCATTGGTACAGGGGACGGAGACTGAAGCTTTCTTT; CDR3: CASSPLVQGTETEAFF
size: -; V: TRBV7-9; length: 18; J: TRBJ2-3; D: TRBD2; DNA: TGTGCCAGCAGCTTAGCGCGGGGGACTAGCGGGGTCACAGATACGCAGTATTTT; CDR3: CASSLARGTSGVTDTQYF
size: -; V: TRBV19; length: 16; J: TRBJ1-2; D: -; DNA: TGTGCCAGTAGTATGCCGGGGATGGAGGATTACTATGGCTACACCTTC; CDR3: CASSMPGMEDYYGYTF
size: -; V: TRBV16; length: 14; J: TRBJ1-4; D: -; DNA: TGTGCCAGCAGCCAATATCGGGTGACTGAAAAACTGTTTTTT; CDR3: CASSQYRVTEKLFF
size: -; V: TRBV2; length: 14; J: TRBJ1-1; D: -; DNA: TGTGCCAGCAGTTATGACAGGTTGAACTCTGAAGCTTTCTTT; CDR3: CASSYDRLNSEAFF
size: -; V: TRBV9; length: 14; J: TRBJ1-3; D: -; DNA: TGTGCCAGCAGCGTACAAGAACTTGGAAACACCATATATTTT; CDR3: CASSVQELGNTIYF
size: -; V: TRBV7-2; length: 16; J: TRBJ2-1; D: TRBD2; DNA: TGTGCCAGCAGCCCCGCCGGGACTAGCGGGAGACTAGGGCAGTTCTTC; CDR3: CASSPAGTSGRLGQFF
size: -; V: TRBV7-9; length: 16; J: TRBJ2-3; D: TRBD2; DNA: TGTGCCAGCAGCACCATTTTCGCGGGAGCGGCAGATACGCAGTATTTT; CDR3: CASSTIFAGAADTQYF
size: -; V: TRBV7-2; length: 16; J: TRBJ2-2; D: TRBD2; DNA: TGTGCCAGCAGCTTAAGTATAGCGGGAAACACCGGGGAGCTGTTTTTT; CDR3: CASSLSIAGNTGELFF
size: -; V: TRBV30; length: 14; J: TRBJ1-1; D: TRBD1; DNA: TGTGCCTGGCAAGGGACAGTTATGAACACTGAAGCTTTCTTT; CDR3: CAWQGTVMNTEAFF
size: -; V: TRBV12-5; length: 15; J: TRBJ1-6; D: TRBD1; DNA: TGTGCTAGTGGCCATGACAGGGGAGAAAATTCACCCCTCCACTTT; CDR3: CASGHDRGENSPLHF
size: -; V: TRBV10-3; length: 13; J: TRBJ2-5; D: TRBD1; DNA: TGTGCCATACAACAGGGGACAGGAGAGACCCAGTACTTC; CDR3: CAIQQGTGETQYF
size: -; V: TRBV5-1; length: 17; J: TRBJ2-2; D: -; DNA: TGCGCCAGCAGCTCCACAGGACGGCGAGCGAACACCGGGGAGCTGTTTTTT; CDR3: CASSSTGRRANTGELFF
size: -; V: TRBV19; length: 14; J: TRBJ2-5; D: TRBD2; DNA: TGTGCCAGTAGTATTCAGCGGGGAAGGGAGACCCAGTACTTC; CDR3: CASSIQRGRETQYF
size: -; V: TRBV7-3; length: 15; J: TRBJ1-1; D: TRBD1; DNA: TGTGCCAGCAGCTTAACGGCAGGGGGAGGCACTGAAGCTTTCTTT; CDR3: CASSLTAGGGTEAFF